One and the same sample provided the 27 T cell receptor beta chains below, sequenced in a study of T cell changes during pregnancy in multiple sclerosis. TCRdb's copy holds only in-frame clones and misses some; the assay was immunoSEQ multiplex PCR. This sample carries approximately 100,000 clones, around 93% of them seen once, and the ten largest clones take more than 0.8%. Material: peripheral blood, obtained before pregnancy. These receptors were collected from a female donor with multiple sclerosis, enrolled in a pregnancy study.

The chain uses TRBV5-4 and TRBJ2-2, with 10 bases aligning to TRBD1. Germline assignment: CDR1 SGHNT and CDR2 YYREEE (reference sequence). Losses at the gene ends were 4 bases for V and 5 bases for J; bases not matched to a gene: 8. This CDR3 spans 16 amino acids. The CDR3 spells CASSPGQGVGTGELFF. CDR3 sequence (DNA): TGTGCCAGCAGCCCCGGACAGGGGGTTGGTACCGGGGAGCTGTTTTTT. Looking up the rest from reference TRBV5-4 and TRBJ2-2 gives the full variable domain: ETGVTQSPTHLIKTRGQQVTLRCSSQSGHNTVSWYQQALGQGPQFIFQYYREEENGRGNFPPRFSGLQFPNYSSELNVNALELDDSALYLCASSPGQGVGTGELFFGEGSRLTVL.

In DNA form, the CDR3 reads TGCAGCGTTTTCGGACAGGGCCAAGCTTTCTTT. It specifies CSVFGQGQAFF. The genes are TRBV29-1 and TRBJ1-1; TRBD1 matches at 8 bases. Trimming took 5 bases from V and 9 from J; bases not matched to a gene: 5. Germline V gene sequence: CDR1 SQVTM, CDR2 ANQGSEA. The CDR3 sequence is 11 residues long.

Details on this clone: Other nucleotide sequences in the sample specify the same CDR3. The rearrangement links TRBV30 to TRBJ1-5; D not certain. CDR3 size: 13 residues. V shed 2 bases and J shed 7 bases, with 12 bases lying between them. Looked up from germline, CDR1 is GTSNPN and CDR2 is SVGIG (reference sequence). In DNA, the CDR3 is TGTGCCTGGAGTTTAACGGGAGGACAGCCCCAGCATTTT. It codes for CAWSLTGGQPQHF.

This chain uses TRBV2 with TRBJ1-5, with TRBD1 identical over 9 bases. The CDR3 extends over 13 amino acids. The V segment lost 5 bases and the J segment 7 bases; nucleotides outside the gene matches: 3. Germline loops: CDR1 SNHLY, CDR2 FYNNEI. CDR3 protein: CASSSDRGQPQHF. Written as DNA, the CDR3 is TGTGCCAGCAGTTCGGACAGGGGCCAGCCCCAGCATTTT.

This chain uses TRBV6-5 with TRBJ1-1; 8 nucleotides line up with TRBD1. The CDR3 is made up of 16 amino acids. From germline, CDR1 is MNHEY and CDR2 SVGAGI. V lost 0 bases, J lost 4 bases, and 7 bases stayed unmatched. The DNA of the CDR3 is TGTGCCAGCAGTTACTCGCCCAGGGGGCGAGGCACTGAAGCTTTCTTT. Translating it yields CASSYSPRGRGTEAFF.

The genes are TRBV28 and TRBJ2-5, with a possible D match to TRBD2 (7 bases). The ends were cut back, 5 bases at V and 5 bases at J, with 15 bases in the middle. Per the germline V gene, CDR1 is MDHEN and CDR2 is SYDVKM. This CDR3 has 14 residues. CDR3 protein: CASSQQQGGETQYF. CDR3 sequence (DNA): TGTGCCAGCAGTCAACAACAGGGAGGGGAGACCCAGTACTTC.

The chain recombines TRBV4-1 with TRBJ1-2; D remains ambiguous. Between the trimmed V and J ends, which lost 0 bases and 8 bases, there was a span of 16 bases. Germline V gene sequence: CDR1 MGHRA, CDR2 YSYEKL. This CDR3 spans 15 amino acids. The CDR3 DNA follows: TGCGCCAGCAGCCAAGATTTTTCCCCGAGTCGGGGCTACACCTTC. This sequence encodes CASSQDFSPSRGYTF.

CDR3 loop: CASSVGQGVVDTEAFF. In nucleotides, the CDR3 is TGTGCCAGCAGCGTGGGACAGGGGGTAGTCGACACTGAAGCTTTCTTT. This chain uses TRBV9 with TRBJ1-1; 11 bases match TRBD1. The CDR3 contains 16 residues. Germline V gives CDR1 SGDLS, CDR2 YYNGEE. V gave up 2 bases and J gave up 3 bases; unmatched junction bases: 6.

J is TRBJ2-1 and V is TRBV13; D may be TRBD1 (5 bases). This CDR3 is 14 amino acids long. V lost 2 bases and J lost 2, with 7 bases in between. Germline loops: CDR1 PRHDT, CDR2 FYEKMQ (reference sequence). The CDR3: CASSLQGPYNEQFF. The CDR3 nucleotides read TGTGCCAGCAGCTTACAGGGTCCCTACAATGAGCAGTTCTTC.

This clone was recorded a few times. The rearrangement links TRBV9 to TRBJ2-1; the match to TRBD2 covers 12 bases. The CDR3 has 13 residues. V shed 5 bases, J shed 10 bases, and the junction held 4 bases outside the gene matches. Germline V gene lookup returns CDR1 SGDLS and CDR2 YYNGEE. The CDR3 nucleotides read TGTGCCAGCAGGACTAGCGGGAGTCGCGAGCAGTTCTTC. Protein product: CASRTSGSREQFF.

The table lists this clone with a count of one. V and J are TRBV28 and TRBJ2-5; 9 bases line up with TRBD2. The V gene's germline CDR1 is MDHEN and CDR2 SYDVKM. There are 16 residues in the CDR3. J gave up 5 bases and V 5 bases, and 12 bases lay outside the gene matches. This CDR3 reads CASSPRLAGPRETQYF. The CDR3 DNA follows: TGTGCCAGCAGTCCCCGCCTAGCGGGACCAAGGGAGACCCAGTACTTC.

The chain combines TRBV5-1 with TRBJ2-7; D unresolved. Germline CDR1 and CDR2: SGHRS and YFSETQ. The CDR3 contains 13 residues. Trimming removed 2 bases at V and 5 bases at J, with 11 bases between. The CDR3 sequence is CASSFDPGDEQYF. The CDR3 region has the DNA TGCGCCAGCAGCTTCGACCCAGGCGACGAGCAGTACTTC.

The CDR3 is CASTDYPGLAGVPYEQYF. The CDR3 DNA reads as TGCGCCAGCACGGATTACCCGGGACTAGCGGGAGTCCCCTACGAGCAGTACTTC. The chain links TRBV10-1 to TRBJ2-7; 14 bases are a match to TRBD2. V gave up 7 bases and J gave up 2 bases; unmatched junction bases: 13. The length of the CDR3 is 18 residues. Germline values: CDR1 WNHNN, CDR2 SYGVQD (reference sequence).

CDR3 protein: CASSAGQPGTEAFF. CDR3 DNA: TGCGCCAGCAGTGCGGGACAGCCAGGCACTGAAGCTTTCTTT. The genes are TRBV5-1 and TRBJ1-1; 7 positions match TRBD1. Germline V lookup: CDR1 SGHRS, CDR2 YFSETQ. The trim removed 5 bases at V and 4 bases at J, leaving 8 bases unmatched. The CDR3 loop spans 14 amino acids.

The CDR3 reads CASRQGARGTEAFF. CDR3 DNA: TGTGCCAGCAGACAGGGGGCGCGAGGCACTGAAGCTTTCTTT. The chain uses TRBV6-6 and TRBJ1-1; 9 bases align to TRBD1. The V and J ends lost 6 bases and 4 bases, in that order; junction bases with no gene match: 6. The CDR3 has 14 amino acids. CDR1 and CDR2 from the germline V gene are MNHNY and SVGAGI (reference sequence).

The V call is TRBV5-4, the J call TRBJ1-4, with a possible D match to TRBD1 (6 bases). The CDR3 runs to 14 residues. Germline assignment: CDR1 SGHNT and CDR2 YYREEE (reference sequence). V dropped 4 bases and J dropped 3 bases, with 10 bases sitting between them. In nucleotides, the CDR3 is TGTGCCAGCAGCCCCAGGGGTCCTAATGAAAAACTGTTTTTT. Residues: CASSPRGPNEKLFF.

CDR3 nucleotide sequence: TGTGCCTGGGACACCGGGACAGGGGGCCATGAGCAGTACTTC. Translating gives CAWDTGTGGHEQYF. V and J are TRBV30 and TRBJ2-7; TRBD1 aligns across 12 bases. Trimming removed 5 bases from V and 7 bases from J; junction bases left unmatched: 9. Germline assignment: CDR1 GTSNPN and CDR2 SVGIG (reference sequence). The CDR3 spans 14 residues.

Written as DNA, the CDR3 is TGTGCCAGCAGTGAACTGGCGCATGCGGGACTTTCGAACACCGGGGAGCTGTTTTTT. Protein sequence: CASSELAHAGLSNTGELFF. The chain is built from TRBV6-1 and TRBJ2-2; TRBD2 might be the D (6 bases). The germline CDR1 and CDR2 sequences are MNHNS and SASEGT. V lost 2 bases, J lost 0 bases, and 19 bases lay in between. The CDR3 is 19 amino acids.

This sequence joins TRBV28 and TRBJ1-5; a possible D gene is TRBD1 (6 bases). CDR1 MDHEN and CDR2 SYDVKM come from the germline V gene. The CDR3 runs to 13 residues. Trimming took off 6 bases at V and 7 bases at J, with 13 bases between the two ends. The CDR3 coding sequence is TGTGCCAGCAGCCAGACAGGCCCCCAGCCCCAGCATTTT. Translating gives CASSQTGPQPQHF.

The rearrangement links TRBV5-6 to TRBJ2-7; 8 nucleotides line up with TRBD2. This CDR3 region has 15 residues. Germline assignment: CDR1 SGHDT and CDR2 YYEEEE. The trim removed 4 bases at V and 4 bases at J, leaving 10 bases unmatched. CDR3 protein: CASSQGAGAGYEQYF. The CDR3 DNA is TGTGCCAGCAGCCAAGGAGCGGGAGCAGGGTACGAGCAGTACTTC. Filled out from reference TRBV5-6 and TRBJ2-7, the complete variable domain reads DAGVTQSPTHLIKTRGQQVTLRCSPKSGHDTVSWYQQALGQGPQFIFQYYEEEERQRGNFPDRFSGHQFPNYSSELNVNALLLGDSALYLCASSQGAGAGYEQYFGPGTRLTVT.

CDR3 in DNA: TGTGCCTGGGGGAAAGGGGATGAGCAGTTCTTC. Its translation: CAWGKGDEQFF. The rearrangement joins TRBV30 to TRBJ2-1, with a tentative D call TRBD1 (5 bases). V was clipped by 5 bases and J by 8 bases, with 10 bases between them. CDR1 is GTSNPN and CDR2 is SVGIG in the germline V gene (reference sequence). This CDR3 is 11 amino acids long. The full variable domain, completed using reference TRBV30 and TRBJ2-1, is SQTIHQWPATLVQPVGSPLSLECTVEGTSNPNLYWYRQAAGRGLQLLFYSVGIGQISSEVPQNLSASRPQDRQFILSSKKLLLSDSGFYLCAWGKGDEQFFGPGTRLTVL.

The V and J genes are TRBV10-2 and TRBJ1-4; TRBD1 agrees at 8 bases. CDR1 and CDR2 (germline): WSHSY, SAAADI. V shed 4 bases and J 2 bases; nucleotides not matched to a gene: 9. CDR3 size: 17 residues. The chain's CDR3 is CASSGTGMIGTNEKLFF. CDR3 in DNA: TGCGCCAGCAGTGGGACAGGGATGATCGGGACTAATGAAAAACTGTTTTTT.

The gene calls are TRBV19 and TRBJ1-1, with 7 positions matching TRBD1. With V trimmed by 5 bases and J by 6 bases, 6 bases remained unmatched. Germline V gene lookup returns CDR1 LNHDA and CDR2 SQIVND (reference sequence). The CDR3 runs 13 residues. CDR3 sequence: CASSLGGSAEAFF. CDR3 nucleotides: TGTGCCAGTAGTCTAGGGGGCAGCGCTGAAGCTTTCTTT.

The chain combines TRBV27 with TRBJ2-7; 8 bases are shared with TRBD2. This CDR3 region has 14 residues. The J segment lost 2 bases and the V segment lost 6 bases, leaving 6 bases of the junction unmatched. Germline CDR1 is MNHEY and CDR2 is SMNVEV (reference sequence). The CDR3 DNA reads TGTGCCAGCAGCCGACTAGCGACACCCTACGAGCAGTACTTC. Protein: CASSRLATPYEQYF.

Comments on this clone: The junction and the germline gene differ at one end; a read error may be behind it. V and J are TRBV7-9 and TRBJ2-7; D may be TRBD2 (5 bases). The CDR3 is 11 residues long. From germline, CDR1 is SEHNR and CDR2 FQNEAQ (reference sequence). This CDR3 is CASSLAGVRFF. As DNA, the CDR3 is TGTGCCAGCAGCTTAGCCGGGGTCCGGTTCTTC.

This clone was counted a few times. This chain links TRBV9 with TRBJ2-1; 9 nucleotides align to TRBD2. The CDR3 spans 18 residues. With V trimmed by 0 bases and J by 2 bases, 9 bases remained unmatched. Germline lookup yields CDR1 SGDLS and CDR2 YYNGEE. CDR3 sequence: CASSVVGSGSPAYNEQFF. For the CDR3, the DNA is TGTGCCAGCAGCGTAGTTGGTAGCGGGAGCCCAGCCTACAATGAGCAGTTCTTC.

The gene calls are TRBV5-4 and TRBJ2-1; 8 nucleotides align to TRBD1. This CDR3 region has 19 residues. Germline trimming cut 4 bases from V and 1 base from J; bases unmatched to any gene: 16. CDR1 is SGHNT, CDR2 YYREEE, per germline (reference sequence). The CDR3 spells CASSPPGQEVAASYNEQFF. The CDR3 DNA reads TGTGCCAGCAGCCCTCCGGGACAGGAGGTCGCGGCTTCCTACAATGAGCAGTTCTTC.